Below are 21 T cell receptor beta chains sequenced from a single sample in a study of T-cell reconstitution after alpha-beta-depleted transplantation in children (dated by TCRdb to 2015 to 2016). Per the publication, the treatment or condition label means: allogeneic hematopoietic cell transplantation with graft depleted of TCRalphabeta T cells and CD19 B cells. Library method: PCR. The sequencer listed for this sample is Illumina HiSeq 2500. TCR library preparation used molecular barcoding, with unique molecular identifiers applied to normalize quantification of the TCRbeta repertoire. Using fastp at Q25 and MiXCR, TCRdb reprocessed the public reads and kept productive beta chains. Rows are unified per CDR3 protein, each entry keeping the most common DNA and genes. The sample table shows about 460,000 distinct CDR3 sequences, and about an eighth are seen once. The ten largest clones take up 14% of the sample.

This material consisted of PBMCs, mostly from graft donor cells, taken 180 days after TCRalphabeta/CD19-depleted stem cell transplant. These receptors came from a female patient aged 2-9 years who had a stem cell transplant for aplastic anemia, so the T cells may come from the graft donor.

Ten or more counts support this clonotype. The rearrangement joins TRBV13 to TRBJ2-1, with D possibly TRBD1 on 6 matching bases. Per germline, CDR1 PRHDT and CDR2 FYEKMQ (reference sequence). The CDR3 runs to 19 residues. The V and J ends lost 8 bases and 5 bases respectively, with 31 bases between them. The CDR3: CASVGETTGMPGKDNEQFF. As DNA, the CDR3 is TGTGCCAGCGTGGGGGAGACCACAGGGATGCCGGGTAAAGACAATGAGCAGTTCTTC.

In its sample, this clonotype was seen a few times. J is TRBJ2-7 and V is TRBV28; D remains ambiguous. V was cut by 7 bases and J by 6 bases, with 13 bases left in between. This CDR3 comprises 12 residues. Germline V lookup: CDR1 MDHEN, CDR2 SYDVKM. The DNA for the CDR3 is TGTGCCAGCACCAACTATAAATCCGAGCAGTACTTC. Translation: CASTNYKSEQYF.

There are many counts of this clonotype. The rearrangement joins TRBV29-1 to TRBJ2-4; D might be TRBD1 or TRBD2, each matching 6 bases. The CDR3 has 13 amino acids. V was pared by 4 bases and J by 6 bases, with 13 bases between. Germline CDR1 SQVTM, CDR2 ANQGSEA. The CDR3 loop reads CSVVGGGGNIQYF. As DNA, the CDR3 is TGCAGCGTTGTGGGAGGAGGGGGAAACATTCAGTACTTC. The variable domain in full, with the rest retrieved from reference TRBV29-1 and TRBJ2-4, is SAVISQKPSRDICQRGTSLTIQCQVDSQVTMMFWYRQQPGQSLTLIATANQGSEATYESGFVIDKFPISRPNLTFSTLTVSNMSPEDSSIYLCSVVGGGGNIQYFGAGTRLSVL.

The V and J genes are TRBV20-1 and TRBJ2-5; TRBD2 agrees at 11 bases. This CDR3 spans 16 amino acids. With V trimmed by 5 bases and J by 2 bases, 10 bases remained unmatched. Germline V gives CDR1 DFQATT, CDR2 SNEGSKA (reference sequence). The CDR3 DNA reads TGCAGTGCTCGGGGGTCTAGCGGGAGGCTACAAGAGACCCAGTACTTC. Amino acid sequence: CSARGSSGRLQETQYF.

The chain joins TRBV20-1 to TRBJ2-2; 7 nucleotides match TRBD1. Per germline, CDR1 DFQATT and CDR2 SNEGSKA (reference sequence). The V and J ends lost 3 bases and 11 bases, in that order; junction bases with no gene match: 15. The CDR3 extends over 15 amino acids. The CDR3 bases are TGCAGTGCTAGCTCACGCCCTGGGAAAGGGGGCGAGCTGTTTTTT. Amino acids: CSASSRPGKGGELFF.

This clonotype was counted a few times. This chain connects TRBV20-1 to TRBJ1-1; D is possibly TRBD1 (6 bases). Trimming stripped 0 bases from V and 4 bases from J, with 12 bases between. This CDR3 is 14 amino acids long. Germline CDR1 reads DFQATT; CDR2 reads SNEGSKA (reference sequence). CDR3 loop: CSARDGTGATEAFF. CDR3 bases: TGCAGTGCTAGAGACGGGACGGGGGCCACTGAAGCTTTCTTT.

CDR3 loop: CASSPLAPGTTDQPQHF. CDR3 bases: TGTGCCAGCTCACCCCTAGCCCCAGGGACCACCGATCAGCCCCAGCATTTT. This chain connects TRBV18 to TRBJ1-5; maybe TRBD1 (5 bases). Germline-derived CDR1 and CDR2 are KGHSH and LQKENI. Trimming stripped 3 bases from V and 5 bases from J, with 20 bases between. This CDR3 is built from 17 residues.

Only a few counts were recorded for this clonotype. The chain recombines TRBV4-3 with TRBJ2-7; 9 bases match TRBD1. The CDR3 length is 13 residues. Germline-derived CDR1 and CDR2 are LGHNA and YSLEER. J gave up 5 bases and V 3 bases, and 2 bases lay outside the gene matches. The CDR3 DNA is TGCGCCAGCAGCCAGTACAGGGGGCACGAGCAGTACGTC. This codes for CASSQYRGHEQYV.

The chain carries TRBV20-1 and TRBJ2-7, with 10 bases lining up with TRBD2. Trimming took 5 bases from V and 3 from J; bases not matched to a gene: 7. The CDR3 loop spans 14 amino acids. Germline lookup yields CDR1 DFQATT and CDR2 SNEGSKA (reference sequence). This chain's CDR3 is CSASTSGYLYEQYF. CDR3 coding DNA: TGCAGTGCTTCGACTAGCGGGTATCTCTACGAGCAGTACTTC.

This clonotype was found a few times. V is TRBV10-3 and J is TRBJ2-1, with 7 bases matching TRBD1. The CDR3 loop spans 17 amino acids. Germline trimming cut 10 bases from V and 7 bases from J; bases unmatched to any gene: 22. The germline CDR1 and CDR2 sequences are ENHRY and SYGVKD. CDR3 nucleotides: TGTGCCACCACTCCAGGGGGTGACTTGCCCAGGGGGAATGAGCAGTTCTTC. Translation: CATTPGGDLPRGNEQFF.

This clonotype was seen ten or more times. The chain carries TRBV12-3 or TRBV12-4 and TRBJ2-7; 7 bases align to TRBD1. The V and J ends lost 2 bases and 0 bases, in that order; junction bases with no gene match: 7. This CDR3 comprises 16 residues. In DNA, the CDR3 is TGTGCCAGCAGTTTAAGCAGGGGGAGCAGCTCCTACGAGCAGTACTTC. This encodes CASSLSRGSSSYEQYF.

The chain carries TRBV12-3 or TRBV12-4 and TRBJ2-1; 7 bases fit TRBD2. Trimming took 1 base from V and 6 from J; bases not matched to a gene: 6. The CDR3 has 15 residues. CDR3 nucleotide sequence: TGTGCCAGCAGTTTAGGATCTAGCGGCTTCAATGAGCAGTTCTTC. It specifies CASSLGSSGFNEQFF.

This rearrangement joins TRBV20-1 to TRBJ1-1; 7 bases line up with TRBD1. Germline lookup yields CDR1 DFQATT and CDR2 SNEGSKA (reference sequence). Unmatched junction bases numbered 3, after V lost 1 base and J lost 7 bases. The CDR3 contains 12 residues. The CDR3 reads CSARGQGGEAFF. Here the CDR3 DNA reads TGCAGTGCTAGAGGTCAGGGGGGTGAAGCTTTCTTT.

This clonotype was recorded a few times. CDR3 sequence (DNA): TGTGCCAGCAGCCCCGGTCTACTATACGAGGGCTACACCTTC. As protein: CASSPGLLYEGYTF. The rearrangement joins TRBV12-3 or TRBV12-4 to TRBJ1-2; D gene uncertain. Between the trimmed V and J ends, which lost 6 bases and 8 bases, there was a span of 19 bases. This CDR3 region has 14 residues.

J is TRBJ1-2 and V is TRBV28; unclear D gene. Trimming stripped 6 bases from V and 11 bases from J, with 25 bases between. Germline-derived CDR1 and CDR2 are MDHEN and SYDVKM. The CDR3 is made up of 15 amino acids. CDR3 nucleotide sequence: TGTGCCAGCAGGGGAACCTTTCGAGGTCTATTGGATTACACCTTC. Its protein product is CASRGTFRGLLDYTF.

A few counts support this clonotype. The chain joins TRBV7-2 to TRBJ2-3; the D gene is possibly TRBD1 (5 bases). Germline loops: CDR1 SGHTA, CDR2 FQGNSA. The CDR3 runs to 15 residues. V lost 5 bases and J 1 base, leaving 13 bases between the germline ends. The CDR3 bases are TGTGCCAGCAGCGCCGACAGATCTGGCACAGATACGCAGTATTTT. It specifies CASSADRSGTDTQYF.

The CDR3 nucleotides read TGTGCCAGCACCATGAGACGAACGGGGGCCAACGTCCTGACTTTC. Translating it yields CASTMRRTGANVLTF. The genes are TRBV12-3 or TRBV12-4 and TRBJ2-6; D remains unclear. The V end lost 7 bases, the J end lost 4 bases, and 14 bases lay between the germline ends. The CDR3 is 15 residues long.

This clonotype was detected many times. V is TRBV29-1 and J is TRBJ2-3, with 9 bases aligning to TRBD1. Germline values: CDR1 SQVTM, CDR2 ANQGSEA. With V trimmed by 1 base and J by 0 bases, 5 bases remained unmatched. The CDR3 spans 16 residues. CDR3 loop: CSVEGEQGASTDTQYF. For the CDR3, the DNA is TGCAGCGTTGAAGGAGAACAGGGGGCTAGCACAGATACGCAGTATTTT.

This clonotype has more than one count but fewer than ten. The chain employs TRBV27 and TRBJ2-1; 12 bases line up with TRBD2. V lost 6 bases and J lost 8; bases outside the gene matches: 26. The germline V gene encodes CDR1 MNHEY and CDR2 SMNVEV (reference sequence). CDR3 length: 21 amino acids. The CDR3 spells CASSYGTGARLAGGPNYEQFF. DNA for the CDR3: TGTGCCAGCAGCTACGGGACAGGGGCCCGGCTAGCGGGAGGGCCGAATTATGAGCAGTTCTTC.

This clonotype occurred a few times. CDR3 sequence (DNA): TGTGCCAGCAGTCCTCCGACTAGCGGGAGGGGAGATACGCAGTATTTT. Translating gives CASSPPTSGRGDTQYF. V usage is TRBV12-3 or TRBV12-4 and J usage is TRBJ2-3, with 14 nucleotides matching TRBD2. This CDR3 is built from 16 residues. V was pared by 5 bases and J by 5 bases, with 6 bases of the junction left unmatched.

The V and J genes are TRBV7-2 and TRBJ1-2; D ambiguous. Germline values: CDR1 SGHTA, CDR2 FQGNSA. CDR3 length: 13 residues. V was cut by 1 base and J by 12 bases, with 15 bases left in between. The CDR3 reads CASSLGATGRDTF. The CDR3 DNA is TGTGCCAGCAGCTTAGGGGCTACGGGTCGCGACACCTTC.